Below, 9 T cell receptor beta chains from the same sample are listed, as sequenced in a study of post-analysis software for immune sequencing data. Antigens of these TCRs are unknown. Study conclusions and caveats: The five TRBV segments detected at higher frequency in patients than in controls included TRBV5-6, TRBV5-1 and TRBV20-1.

TCR beta cDNA libraries included unique molecular identifiers. TCRdb called the PCR reads again in MiXCR, with one record for every CDR3 protein. The table has approximately 570,000 distinct CDR3 sequences, about 40% seen once. Sequencing input: blood. The receptor set was obtained from a girl under 18 with multiple sclerosis.

This clonotype came up a few times. The chain links TRBV5-1 to TRBJ2-7; D might be TRBD1 or TRBD2, each matching 6 bases. CDR1 and CDR2 from the germline V gene are SGHRS and YFSETQ. Trimming cost V 4 bases and J 6 bases, with 20 bases left between them. The CDR3 is 15 amino acids. The CDR3 sequence is CASSTGGARASEQYF. The CDR3 nucleotides read TGCGCCAGCAGCACCGGGGGCGCCAGGGCAAGCGAGCAGTACTTC. Variable domain in full (rest from reference TRBV5-1 and TRBJ2-7): KAGVTQTPRYLIKTRGQQVTLSCSPISGHRSVSWYQQTPGQGLQFLFEYFSETQRNKGNFPGRFSGRQFSNSRSEMNVSTLELGDSALYLCASSTGGARASEQYFGPGTRLTVT.

The chain joins TRBV12-3 or TRBV12-4 to TRBJ1-2; D is unresolved. The CDR3 loop spans 15 amino acids. V lost 2 bases to trimming and J lost 4 bases, with 14 bases between them. The CDR3 DNA reads TGTGCCAGCAGTTTACTGGGCACTACAATCTATGGCTACACCTTC. Amino acid sequence: CASSLLGTTIYGYTF.

The chain couples TRBV6-5 to TRBJ2-5; the match to TRBD2 covers 7 bases. The germline gives CDR1 MNHEY, CDR2 SVGAGI. This CDR3 has 15 amino acids. The ends lost 6 bases at V and 4 bases at J; junction bases unmatched: 11. The CDR3 loop is CASSRWAGVLETQYF. The CDR3 DNA sequence: TGTGCCAGCAGCCGGTGGGCGGGAGTATTAGAGACCCAGTACTTC.

The table lists this clonotype with a few counts. V and J are TRBV6-6 and TRBJ2-6, with D unclear. V lost 2 bases and J 1 base, leaving 9 bases between the germline ends. The CDR3 covers 16 residues. In germline, CDR1 is MNHNY, CDR2 SVGAGI (reference sequence). The CDR3 region has the DNA TGTGCCAGCAGTTACACTACACCGTCTGGGGCCAACGTCCTGACTTTC. Translating it yields CASSYTTPSGANVLTF.

The rearrangement joins TRBV12-3 or TRBV12-4 to TRBJ1-6; D is undetermined. Trimming removed 5 bases at V and 8 bases at J, with 13 bases between. The CDR3 has 14 amino acids. The chain's CDR3 is CASSRIGMDSPLHF. As DNA, the CDR3 is TGTGCCAGCAGTAGAATAGGGATGGATTCACCCCTCCACTTT.

This clonotype was seen a few times. This sequence joins TRBV11-2 and TRBJ2-1, with D possibly being TRBD2 (7 bases). The germline gives CDR1 SGHAT, CDR2 FQNNGV. The length of the CDR3 is 16 residues. Trimming removed 2 bases from V and 8 bases from J, with 19 bases in between. The CDR3, as DNA: TGTGCCAGCAGCTTAAAAAGGGGGGGAGCTTTCGATGAGCAGTTCTTC. Translating gives CASSLKRGGAFDEQFF.

Only a few counts were recorded for this clonotype. The chain has TRBV20-1 and TRBJ2-1; D gene uncertain. The closer fit of TRBJ2-7 to the DNA end suggests the J call may be wrong. CDR1 DFQATT and CDR2 SNEGSKA come from the germline V gene (reference sequence). This CDR3 contains 14 residues. CDR3 coding DNA: TGCAGTGCTAGCGGTAGAGACTCCTACAATGAGCAGTACTTC. This encodes CSASGRDSYNEQYF.

This clonotype appeared a few times. The chain links TRBV20-1 to TRBJ2-1; 10 nucleotides match TRBD2. Per germline, CDR1 DFQATT and CDR2 SNEGSKA (reference sequence). V dropped 5 bases and J dropped 7; count of bases not matched to a gene: 14. CDR3 size: 16 residues. The CDR3: CSAVNAVAGGRNEQFF. The CDR3 DNA reads as TGCAGTGCTGTCAACGCTGTAGCGGGAGGCAGGAATGAGCAGTTCTTC.

The rearrangement joins TRBV20-1 to TRBJ2-5, with 7 bases fitting TRBD2. This CDR3 has 13 amino acids. Trimming took 5 bases from V and 4 from J; bases not matched to a gene: 7. From germline, CDR1 is DFQATT and CDR2 SNEGSKA (reference sequence). The CDR3 spells CSAERDQLETQYF. Here the CDR3 DNA reads TGCAGTGCTGAGCGGGATCAGTTAGAGACCCAGTACTTC.